This TCR beta chain was sequenced during a study of CD8+CD57+ T cells in acquired aplastic anemia. At the level of the study: Mean DNA quantity obtained from sorted CD4+ and CD8+ cells was 3 to 3.5 ug. In CD4+ cells, healthy donors produced an average of roughly 11 million reads.

Germline CDR1 and CDR2: SGDLS and YYNGEE. This CDR3 is 13 amino acids long. Trimming cost V 2 bases and J 3 bases, with 9 bases left between them. Regarding the study as a whole: Patients shared 25 to 35 CD8+ CDR3 sequences with controls. Patients were compared with controls for CD8+ Simpson's diversity, and no significant difference emerged.

Genomic DNA, the template, was used for profiling of the TCR beta VDJ and CDR3. From the reads, TCRdb called clonotypes with MiXCR, one entry per CDR3 protein. Found here are around 200,000 distinct CDR3 sequences, roughly 57% of them singletons; the top ten hold approximately 30%. Notes on this clonotype: What it recognizes is unknown.

The rearrangement uses TRBV9 and TRBJ2-7; D not resolved. The TCR sequence derives from a human donor in good health. The specimen sequenced was sorted CD4+, CD8+, or CD8+CD57+ T cells (not recorded which) from PBMCs. The CDR3 DNA follows: TGTGCCAGCAGCGTTTCCCCCAACTACGAGCAGTACTTC. Protein sequence: CASSVSPNYEQYF. Combining the CDR3 with reference TRBV9 and TRBJ2-7 gives the whole variable domain DSGVTQTPKHLITATGQRVTLRCSPRSGDLSVYWYQQSLDQGLQFLIQYYNGEERAKGNILERFSAQQFPDLHSELNLSSLELGDSALYFCASSVSPNYEQYFGPGTRLTVT.